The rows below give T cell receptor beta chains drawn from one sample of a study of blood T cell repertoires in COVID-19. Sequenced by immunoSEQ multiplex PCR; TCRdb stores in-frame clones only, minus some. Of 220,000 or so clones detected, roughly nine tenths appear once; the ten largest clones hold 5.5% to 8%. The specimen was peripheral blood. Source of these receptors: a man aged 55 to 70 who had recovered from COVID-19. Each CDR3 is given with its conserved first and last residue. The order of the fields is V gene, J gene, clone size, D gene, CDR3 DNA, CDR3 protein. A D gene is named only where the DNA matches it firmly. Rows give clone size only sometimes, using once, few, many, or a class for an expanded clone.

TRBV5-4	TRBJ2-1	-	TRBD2	TGTGCCAGCAGCTCCGGACTAGCGGGGAGCTCCTACAATGAGCAGTTCTTC	CASSSGLAGSSYNEQFF
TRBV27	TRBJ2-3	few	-	TGTGCCAGCTCCATTAAGGCCAGAACTATCGCAGATACGCAGTATTTT	CASSIKARTIADTQYF
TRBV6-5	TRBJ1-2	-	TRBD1	TGTGCCAGCAGTCTAACAGGGGGCGCAAGGGGCTACACCTTC	CASSLTGGARGYTF
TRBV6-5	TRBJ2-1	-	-	TGTGCCAGCAGTTATAGGGGGACGAGCTCCTACAATGAGCAGTTCTTC	CASSYRGTSSYNEQFF
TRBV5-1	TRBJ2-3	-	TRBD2	TGCGCCAGCAGCCCAGGCAGGGAGGGAGATACGCAGTATTTT	CASSPGREGDTQYF
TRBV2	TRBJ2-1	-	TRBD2	TGTGCCAGCCACGGGGTGAGGGAGGGAAATGAGCAGTTCTTC	CASHGVREGNEQFF
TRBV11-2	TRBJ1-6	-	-	TGTGCCAGCAGCCGACAGGCAAACAATTCACCCCTCCACTTT	CASSRQANNSPLHF
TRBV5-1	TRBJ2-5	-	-	TGCGCCAGCAGCTTGGGTACGCCGGGGGAGGCCCAGTACTTC	CASSLGTPGEAQYF
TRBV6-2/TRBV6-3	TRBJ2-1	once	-	TGTGCCAGCAGTTTTGTTCGGACTGGCCCCTACAATGAGCAGTTCTTC	CASSFVRTGPYNEQFF
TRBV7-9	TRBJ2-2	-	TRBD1	TGTGCCAGCAGCTCCAGGGGGACGGCGGGCCCTACCGGGGAGCTGTTTTTT	CASSSRGTAGPTGELFF
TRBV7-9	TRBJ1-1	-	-	TGTGCCAGCAGCCGGGCGGCAGGGCACGCTGAAGCTTTCTTT	CASSRAAGHAEAFF
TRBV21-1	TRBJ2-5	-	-	TGTGCCAGCAGCAAAGGTAAGCGGGGGGCCTCCCCCCAAGAGACCCAGTACTTC	CASSKGKRGASPQETQYF
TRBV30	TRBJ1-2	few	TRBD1	TGTGCCTGGGGGAGACAGGGAGGCTATGGCTACACCTTC	CAWGRQGGYGYTF
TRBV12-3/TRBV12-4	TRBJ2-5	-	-	TGTGCCAGCAGACTAGCTAGGGAGACCCAGTACTTC	CASRLARETQYF
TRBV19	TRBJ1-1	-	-	TGTGCCAGTAGTATCACAGGCCTGAGCGCTGAAGCTTTCTTT	CASSITGLSAEAFF
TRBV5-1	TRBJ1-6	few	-	TGCGCCAGCAGCCTCCAGTGGGGCACGGATTCACCCCTCCACTTT	CASSLQWGTDSPLHF
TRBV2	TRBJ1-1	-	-	TGTGCCAGCAGTGTGTTCACACCGAACACTGAAGCTTTCTTT	CASSVFTPNTEAFF
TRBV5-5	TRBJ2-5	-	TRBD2	TGTGCCAGCAGCCCGACGACTAGCGGGAGGGCAGAGACCCAGTACTTC	CASSPTTSGRAETQYF
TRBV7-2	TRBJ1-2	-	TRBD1	TGTGCCAGCAGCTCGGGACAGGGGAGATATGGCTACACCTTC	CASSSGQGRYGYTF
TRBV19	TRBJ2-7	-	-	TGTGCCAGTAGTACCCCCGGCCGGGCCTACGAGCAGTACTTC	CASSTPGRAYEQYF
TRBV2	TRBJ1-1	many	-	TGTGCCAGCAACGCTCGGGGGACTGAAGCTTTCTTT	CASNARGTEAFF
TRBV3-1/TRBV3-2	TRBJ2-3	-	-	TGTGCCAGCAGCCCGACCCCGGGTACGCAGTATTTT	CASSPTPGTQYF
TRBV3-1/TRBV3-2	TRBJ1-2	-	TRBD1	TGTGCCAGCAGGACCGGGACAGGGTTCGGCTACACCTTC	CASRTGTGFGYTF
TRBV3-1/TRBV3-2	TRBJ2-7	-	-	TGTGCCAGCAGCCAAGAGAGATACGAGCAGTACTTC	CASSQERYEQYF
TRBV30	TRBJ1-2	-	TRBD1	TGTGCCTGGAGTAACCCGTTTAGGGGGCAATGGAATGGCTACACCTTC	CAWSNPFRGQWNGYTF
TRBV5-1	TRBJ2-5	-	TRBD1	TGCGCCAGCGCCTTCGGGACAGGGAGGCGAGAGACCCAGTACTTC	CASAFGTGRRETQYF
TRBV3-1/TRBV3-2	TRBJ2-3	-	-	TGTGCCTTCCCCGAGGCAGGGCCACTTAGCACAGATACGCAGTATTTT	CAFPEAGPLSTDTQYF
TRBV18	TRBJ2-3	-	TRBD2	TGTGCCAGCTCAACCGGGACTAGCGGAGATACGCAGTATTTT	CASSTGTSGDTQYF
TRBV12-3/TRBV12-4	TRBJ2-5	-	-	TGTGCCACCTCACAAGTGGAGACCCAGTACTTC	CATSQVETQYF
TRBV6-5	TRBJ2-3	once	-	TGTGCCAGCAGGTACCCGGGGGAGGTGCAGTATTTT	CASRYPGEVQYF
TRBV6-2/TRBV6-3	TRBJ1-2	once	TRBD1	TGTGCCAGCAGTGCGGGACAGGGAAGTCTCTATGGCTACACCTTC	CASSAGQGSLYGYTF
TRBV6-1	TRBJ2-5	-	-	TGTGCCAGCAGTGAAGCTCTGGAGACCCAGTACTTC	CASSEALETQYF
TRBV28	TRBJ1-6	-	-	TGTGCCAGCAGTATACCCCCGACAGCTTATAATTCACCCCTCCACTTT	CASSIPPTAYNSPLHF
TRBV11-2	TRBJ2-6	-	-	TGTGCCAGCAGCTTAGATGGGGGCCAACGGATAAGTTCTGGGGCCAACGTCCTGACTTTC	CASSLDGGQRISSGANVLTF
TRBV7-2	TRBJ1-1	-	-	TGTGCCAGCAGCTTCCAGGGGTTTGAAGCTTTCTTT	CASSFQGFEAFF
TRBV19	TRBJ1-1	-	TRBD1	TGTGCCAGTAGTAGACAGGGTGGGAGCACTGAAGCTTTCTTT	CASSRQGGSTEAFF
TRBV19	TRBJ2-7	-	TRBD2	TGTGCCAGTAGTATTTGGGAGACTAGCGGGCGAAACGAGCAGTACTTC	CASSIWETSGRNEQYF
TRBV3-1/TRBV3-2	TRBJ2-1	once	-	TGTGCCAGCAAGGGCCCGCGGGCCAACAATGAGCAGTTCTTC	CASKGPRANNEQFF